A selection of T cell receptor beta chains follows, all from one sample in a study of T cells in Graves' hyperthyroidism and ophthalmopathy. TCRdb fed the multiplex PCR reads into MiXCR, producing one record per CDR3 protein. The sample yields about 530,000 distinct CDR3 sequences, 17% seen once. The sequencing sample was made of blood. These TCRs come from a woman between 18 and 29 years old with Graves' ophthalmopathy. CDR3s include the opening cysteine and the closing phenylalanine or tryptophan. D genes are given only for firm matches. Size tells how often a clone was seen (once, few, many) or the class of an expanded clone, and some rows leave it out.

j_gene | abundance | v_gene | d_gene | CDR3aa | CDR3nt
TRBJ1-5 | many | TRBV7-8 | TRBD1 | CASSLGTGQISNQPQHF | TGTGCCAGCAGCTTAGGAACGGGACAGATAAGCAATCAGCCCCAGCATTTT
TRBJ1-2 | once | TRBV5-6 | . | CASQTGPNNYGYTF | TGTGCCAGCCAAACTGGACCGAACAACTATGGCTACACCTTC
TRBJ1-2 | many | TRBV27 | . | CASSLRGSIYGYTF | TGTGCCAGCAGTTTGAGGGGCTCGATCTATGGCTACACCTTC
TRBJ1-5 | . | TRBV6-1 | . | CASRDTGYNQPQHF | TGTGCCAGCAGGGACACAGGGTACAATCAGCCCCAGCATTTT
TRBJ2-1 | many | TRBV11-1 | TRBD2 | CASSSQPSGTYNEQFF | TGTGCCAGCAGCTCACAGCCTAGCGGAACCTACAATGAGCAGTTCTTC
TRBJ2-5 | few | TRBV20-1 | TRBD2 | CSASSGTSGQETQYF | TGCAGTGCTTCCTCCGGGACTAGCGGTCAAGAGACCCAGTACTTC
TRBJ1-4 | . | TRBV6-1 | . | CASSGDYQEKLFF | TGTGCCAGCAGTGGGGACTATCAAGAAAAACTGTTTTTT
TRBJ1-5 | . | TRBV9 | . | CASSVNQSKGNQPQHF | TGTGCCAGCAGCGTAAATCAGAGTAAGGGGAATCAGCCCCAGCATTTT
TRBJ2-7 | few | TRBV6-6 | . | CASSYDGREQYF | TGTGCCAGCAGTTACGACGGTCGAGAGCAGTACTTC
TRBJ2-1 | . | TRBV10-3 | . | CAISDVASDPYNEQFF | TGTGCCATCAGTGACGTCGCTAGCGACCCATACAATGAGCAGTTCTTC
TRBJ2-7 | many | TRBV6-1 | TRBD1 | CASTLGTGAYEQYF | TGTGCCAGCACGCTGGGGACAGGGGCCTACGAGCAGTACTTC
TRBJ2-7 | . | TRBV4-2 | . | CASSQVTNNEQYF | TGTGCCAGCAGCCAAGTGACAAACAACGAGCAGTACTTC
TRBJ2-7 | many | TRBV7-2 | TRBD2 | CASSLRGLYEQYF | TGTGCCAGCAGCTTGCGGGGACTATACGAGCAGTACTTC
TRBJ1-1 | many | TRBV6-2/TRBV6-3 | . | CASSYSRGRAFF | TGTGCCAGCAGTTACTCGAGAGGGAGAGCTTTCTTT
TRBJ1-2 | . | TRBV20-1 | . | CSAGLNGGYTF | TGCAGTGCGGGGCTTAATGGTGGCTACACCTTC
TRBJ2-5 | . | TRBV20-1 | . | CSAERAAQYF | TGCAGTGCAGAACGGGCGGCCCAGTACTTC
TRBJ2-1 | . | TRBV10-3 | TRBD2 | CAITGLAGAGEQFF | TGTGCCATCACTGGACTAGCGGGAGCTGGTGAGCAGTTCTTC
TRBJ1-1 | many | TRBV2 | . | CASYPARNTEAFF | TGTGCCAGCTATCCGGCCAGAAACACTGAAGCTTTCTTT
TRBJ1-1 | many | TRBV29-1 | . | CSVTTWNTEAFF | TGCAGCGTTACAACATGGAACACTGAAGCTTTCTTT
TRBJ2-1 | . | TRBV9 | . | CASSETGRPYNEQFF | TGTGCCAGCAGCGAAACAGGTCGTCCCTACAATGAACAGTTCTTC
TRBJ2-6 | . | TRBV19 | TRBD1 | CASSPGTGGAGANVLTF | TGTGCCAGTAGTCCAGGGACAGGGGGCGCTGGGGCCAACGTCCTGACTTTC
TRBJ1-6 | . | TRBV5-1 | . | CASSSTGFNSPLHF | TGCGCCAGCAGCTCGACAGGCTTTAATTCACCCCTCCACTTT
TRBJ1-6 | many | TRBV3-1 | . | CASSQDLRNSPLHF | TGTGCCAGCAGCCAAGATCTGAGAAATTCACCCCTCCACTTT
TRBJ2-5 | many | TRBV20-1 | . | CSARDSGRVGETQYF | TGCAGTGCTAGAGATTCAGGCAGGGTCGGTGAGACCCAGTACTTC
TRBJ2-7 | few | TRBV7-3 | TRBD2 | CASSPLGGGLAGDYEQYF | TGTGCCAGCAGCCCCCTCGGGGGTGGACTAGCGGGCGACTACGAGCAGTACTTC
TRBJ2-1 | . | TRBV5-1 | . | CASSLEGSLYNEQFF | TGCGCCAGCAGCTTGGAAGGTTCCCTCTACAATGAGCAGTTCTTC
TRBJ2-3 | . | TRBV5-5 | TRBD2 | CASSLVSGGAGGDTQYF | TGTGCCAGCAGCTTGGTGAGCGGGGGGGCCGGAGGAGATACGCAGTATTTT
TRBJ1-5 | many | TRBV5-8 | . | CASSWSRQQPQHF | TGTGCCAGCAGCTGGTCCCGGCAGCAGCCCCAGCATTTT
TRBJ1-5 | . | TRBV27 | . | CASSSLALRGQPQHF | TGTGCCAGCAGTTCCCTAGCCCTAAGGGGTCAGCCCCAGCATTTT
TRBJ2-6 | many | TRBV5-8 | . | CASSLGVSGANVLTF | TGTGCCAGCAGCTTGGGGGTCAGTGGGGCCAACGTCCTGACTTTC
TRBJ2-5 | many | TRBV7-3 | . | CASSLGAGPRETQYF | TGTGCCAGCAGCTTGGGCGCGGGGCCTAGAGAGACCCAGTACTTC
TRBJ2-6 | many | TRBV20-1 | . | CSASSATPLSGANVLTF | TGCAGTGCTAGTAGTGCGACACCTCTCTCTGGGGCCAACGTCCTGACTTTC
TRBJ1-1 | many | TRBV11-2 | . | CASSFGQGGSEAFF | TGTGCCAGCAGCTTCGGCCAGGGTGGGTCTGAAGCTTTCTTT
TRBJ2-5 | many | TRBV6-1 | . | CASSELDTETQYF | TGTGCCAGCAGTGAGCTGGATACGGAGACCCAGTACTTC
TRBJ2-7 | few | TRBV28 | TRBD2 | CASSWGLAQNEQYF | TGTGCCAGCAGCTGGGGACTAGCGCAGAACGAGCAGTACTTC
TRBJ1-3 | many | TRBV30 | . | CAWSVGGDTIYF | TGTGCCTGGAGTGTCGGTGGAGACACCATATATTTT
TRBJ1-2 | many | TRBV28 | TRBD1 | CASRGQLYGYTF | TGTGCCAGCAGGGGACAGCTCTATGGCTACACCTTC
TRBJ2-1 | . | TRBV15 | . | CATSRRQDSYNEQFF | TGTGCCACCAGCAGGAGACAGGACTCCTACAATGAGCAGTTCTTC
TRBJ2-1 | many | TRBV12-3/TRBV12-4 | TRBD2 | CASSQLAGGMNEQFF | TGTGCCAGCAGTCAACTAGCGGGAGGCATGAATGAGCAGTTCTTC
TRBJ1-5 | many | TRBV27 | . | CASSLSRDGDQPQHF | TGTGCCAGCAGTTTAAGCCGGGATGGCGATCAGCCCCAGCATTTT
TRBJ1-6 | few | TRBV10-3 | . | CAIRADSINSPLHF | TGTGCCATCAGGGCGGACAGCATTAATTCACCCCTCCACTTT
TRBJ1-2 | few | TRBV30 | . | CAWSTGGGNYGYTF | TGTGCCTGGTCAACTGGAGGGGGGAACTATGGCTACACCTTC
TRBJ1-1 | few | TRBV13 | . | CASSLMGAFVTEAFF | TGTGCCAGCAGCCTAATGGGGGCCTTCGTCACTGAAGCTTTCTTT
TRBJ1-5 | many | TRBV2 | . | CASNQLGGAGQPQHF | TGTGCCAGCAACCAATTGGGGGGCGCGGGACAGCCCCAGCATTTT
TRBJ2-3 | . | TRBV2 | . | CASSARRPSTDTQYF | TGTGCCAGCAGTGCGAGGCGGCCTAGCACAGATACGCAGTATTTT
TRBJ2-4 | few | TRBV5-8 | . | CTSSLSVSENIQYF | TGTACCAGCAGCTTGAGCGTCTCGGAGAACATTCAGTACTTC
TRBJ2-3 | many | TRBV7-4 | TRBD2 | CASSLDGFSIGLAVGTDTQYF | TGTGCCAGCAGCTTAGATGGGTTTTCAATCGGACTAGCGGTAGGCACAGATACGCAGTATTTT
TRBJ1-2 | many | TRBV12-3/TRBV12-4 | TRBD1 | CASSPDRAFGGYTF | TGTGCCAGCAGCCCGGACAGGGCTTTCGGTGGCTACACCTTC
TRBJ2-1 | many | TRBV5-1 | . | CASSGENVNEQFF | TGCGCCAGCAGCGGGGAGAACGTCAATGAGCAGTTCTTC
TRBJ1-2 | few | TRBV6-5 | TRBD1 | CASSYSGTANYGYTF | TGTGCCAGCAGTTACTCAGGGACAGCGAACTATGGCTACACCTTC
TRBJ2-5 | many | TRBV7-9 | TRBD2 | CASSLRLREPQETQYF | TGTGCCAGCAGCTTACGGTTGCGGGAGCCCCAAGAGACCCAGTACTTC